The 12 T cell receptor beta chains in this list originate from one sample, sequenced in a study of CD8 T cells in ankylosing spondylitis. TCRdb passed the 5' RACE reads through MiXCR, listing each CDR3 protein once. The sample carries 200,000 to 300,000 distinct CDR3 sequences, under 12% recorded once. The specimen was blood, either unsorted or a sorted T cell fraction (not recorded which). The receptors were sampled from a male donor with ankylosing spondylitis or in good health (not recorded which).

The table lists this clonotype with a few counts. J is TRBJ2-3 and V is TRBV10-3; 7 bases are shared with TRBD2. In germline, CDR1 is ENHRY, CDR2 SYGVKD. The CDR3 loop spans 15 amino acids. J was trimmed by 3 bases and V by 5 bases; bases with no gene match: 8. The CDR3 protein is CAISYGGGGTDTQYF. The DNA for the CDR3 is TGTGCCATCAGTTACGGCGGGGGAGGTACAGATACGCAGTATTTT.

This clonotype has a handful of counts. This chain joins TRBV7-9 and TRBJ1-1, with D unclear. Between the trimmed V and J ends, which lost 5 bases and 0 bases, there was a span of 13 bases. The CDR3 runs 15 residues. Germline V gives CDR1 SEHNR, CDR2 FQNEAQ (reference sequence). In DNA, the CDR3 is TGTGCCAGCAGCCCCTTGACGGCCTTGAACACTGAAGCTTTCTTT. Translating gives CASSPLTALNTEAFF.

In this sample, this clonotype turned up many times. The chain combines TRBV4-2 with TRBJ2-6, with no clear D. The CDR3 extends over 16 amino acids. Trimming pared 3 bases from V and 4 bases from J, leaving 13 bases between. The germline gives CDR1 LGHNA, CDR2 YNFKEQ. This CDR3 is CASSHAGSAGANVLTF. The DNA for the CDR3 is TGTGCCAGCAGCCACGCCGGAAGTGCGGGGGCCAACGTCCTGACTTTC.

This sequence joins TRBV3-1 and TRBJ2-5; no definite D call. The CDR3 consists of 14 residues. Per the germline V gene, CDR1 is LGHDT and CDR2 is YNNKEL (reference sequence). Trimming pared 0 bases from V and 3 bases from J, leaving 8 bases between. CDR3 sequence: CASSQDSLKETQYF. Written as DNA, the CDR3 is TGTGCCAGCAGCCAAGACTCTCTGAAAGAGACCCAGTACTTC.

This clonotype was recorded many times. This chain joins TRBV27 and TRBJ2-1; TRBD2 matches at 9 bases. The CDR3 sequence is 14 residues long. J was trimmed by 9 bases and V by 2 bases; bases with no gene match: 5. In germline, CDR1 is MNHEY, CDR2 SMNVEV (reference sequence). The chain's CDR3 is CASSLKGLAVEQFF. The CDR3 nucleotides are TGTGCCAGCAGTTTAAAGGGACTAGCTGTTGAGCAGTTCTTC.

This clonotype was observed a few times. The rearrangement uses TRBV10-3 and TRBJ2-1; 8 nucleotides agree with TRBD2. CDR3 size: 11 residues. Germline loops: CDR1 ENHRY, CDR2 SYGVKD. V lost 10 bases to trimming and J lost 9 bases; unmatched junction nucleotides: 5. The CDR3 spells CATGLAAEQFF. CDR3 bases: TGTGCCACCGGACTAGCTGCTGAGCAGTTCTTC.

The chain employs TRBV2 and TRBJ2-5; 9 bases line up with TRBD2. This CDR3 contains 15 residues. Germline V gene sequence: CDR1 SNHLY, CDR2 FYNNEI. V lost 3 bases and J lost 6; bases outside the gene matches: 8. The CDR3 DNA is TGTGCCAGCAGTGAGGGACTAGCAGGTACAAAGACCCAGTACTTC. Translated, it gives CASSEGLAGTKTQYF.

This clonotype was observed a handful of times. V and J are TRBV24-1 and TRBJ1-1, with D tentatively TRBD1 (6 bases). The CDR3 has 13 amino acids. Per germline, CDR1 KGHDR and CDR2 SFDVKD. Trimming removed 4 bases at V and 4 bases at J, with 9 bases between. This chain's CDR3 is CATSEGGGTEAFF. CDR3 sequence (DNA): TGTGCCACCAGTGAAGGAGGGGGCACTGAAGCTTTCTTT.

This clonotype has more than one count but fewer than ten. The gene calls are TRBV6-5 and TRBJ2-5; the D call may be TRBD1 or TRBD2 (5 bases each). Germline V gene sequence: CDR1 MNHEY, CDR2 SVGAGI. The CDR3 spans 14 residues. The V end lost 6 bases, the J end lost 2 bases, and 13 bases lay between the germline ends. For the CDR3, the DNA is TGTGCCAGCAGATCGGGACGGTTGCAAGAGACCCAGTACTTC. Protein product: CASRSGRLQETQYF.

In this sample, this clonotype turned up many times. This chain uses TRBV19 with TRBJ1-5, with a tentative D call TRBD1 (6 bases). Trimming shortened V by 5 bases and J by 11 bases, and 16 bases separated the two germline ends. Germline V gene data show CDR1 as LNHDA and CDR2 as SQIVND (reference sequence). This CDR3 comprises 13 residues. The CDR3 DNA is TGTGCCAGTAGTCTAGGGGGGAACTGGGCCCAGCATTTT. Translation gives CASSLGGNWAQHF.

The chain recombines TRBV5-1 with TRBJ1-2; D ambiguous. The V gene lost 6 bases and the J gene lost 0 bases, with 9 bases spanning the gap. The CDR3 is 13 amino acids. Per germline, CDR1 SGHRS and CDR2 YFSETQ. This chain's CDR3 is CASNEDPNYGYTF. CDR3 nucleotides: TGCGCCAGCAATGAGGACCCTAACTATGGCTACACCTTC.

Many counts were recorded for this clonotype. The gene calls are TRBV20-1 and TRBJ2-5; 9 bases map to TRBD1. The CDR3 totals 17 residues. Germline V gene lookup returns CDR1 DFQATT and CDR2 SNEGSKA (reference sequence). V shed 0 bases and J 2 bases; nucleotides not matched to a gene: 10. As DNA, the CDR3 is TGCAGTGCTAGAGACCCTTTCAGGGACAGGGCTCAAGAGACCCAGTACTTC. Amino acids: CSARDPFRDRAQETQYF.